This TCR beta chain was documented in a study of shared clonotypes between healthy human individuals. The repertoire was sequenced with immunoSEQ multiplex PCR; TCRdb's copy has only in-frame clones and lacks some. The sample contains a few million clones, just over 90% of which appear only once. Germline CDR1 reads SGHDN; CDR2 reads FVKESK. This CDR3 region has 14 residues. The sequenced material came from naive CD4+ T cells from PBMCs. As for subset: CD45RA+ positively selected. The TCR originated in a man in his late teens or twenties in good health. Some clones in this sample may be carry-over from other donors' samples. The V and J genes are TRBV14 and TRBJ2-5; D unclear. Near its end, the DNA agrees better with TRBJ2-7, so the J call may be wrong. In nucleotides, the CDR3 is TGTGCCAGCAGCCTCAATCCGATCTCCTACGAGCAGTACTTC. Protein product: CASSLNPISYEQYF.